This is a list of T cell receptor beta chains from one sample in a study of shared clonotypes between healthy human individuals. Clones were sequenced by immunoSEQ multiplex PCR, and TCRdb holds only the in-frame ones, with some missing. The sample lists roughly 2.1 million clones; 90% to 95% were seen once. What was sequenced was naive CD8+ T cells from PBMCs. The receptors originated from a young man in good health. Some clones in this sample may be carry-over from other donors' samples. Both conserved end residues are part of each CDR3. The D gene is left open where the match is weak. Expanded clones are given a class, and other clones once, few, many or no size at all.

D,V,J,size,CDR3,DNA
-,TRBV15,TRBJ1-5,-,CATSRGGQVNQPQHF,TGTGCCACCAGCAGAGGAGGGCAGGTCAATCAGCCCCAGCATTTT
TRBD1,TRBV6-5,TRBJ1-6,-,CASSLGQGSSPLHF,TGTGCCAGCAGCCTCGGACAGGGAAGTTCACCCCTCCACTTT
TRBD2,TRBV29-1,TRBJ2-3,-,CSWARRELEDTQYF,TGCAGCTGGGCCCGGCGGGAGCTTGAAGATACGCAGTATTTT
-,TRBV5-1,TRBJ2-1,-,CASSPQSGREQFF,TGCGCCAGCAGCCCCCAAAGCGGGCGCGAGCAGTTCTTC
TRBD1,TRBV5-1,TRBJ2-5,-,CASSLEGGGGETQYF,TGCGCCAGCAGCTTGGAAGGGGGCGGCGGGGAGACCCAGTACTTC
TRBD2,TRBV5-1,TRBJ2-5,-,CASSLGLAPKGETQYF,TGCGCCAGCAGCTTAGGACTAGCTCCAAAGGGGGAGACCCAGTACTTC
-,TRBV5-1,TRBJ1-4,-,CASSPGGATNEKLFF,TGCGCCAGCAGCCCCGGCGGGGCAACTAATGAAAAACTGTTTTTT
TRBD2,TRBV27,TRBJ2-3,-,CATASGRATQYF,TGTGCCACTGCTAGCGGGAGAGCTACGCAGTATTTT
-,TRBV7-9,TRBJ2-2,-,CASSLEGFGELFF,TGTGCCAGCAGCTTAGAAGGTTTCGGGGAGCTGTTTTTT
TRBD1,TRBV7-6,TRBJ2-7,-,CASSPDRGPYEQYF,TGTGCCAGCAGCCCCGACAGGGGGCCCTACGAGCAGTACTTC
-,TRBV27,TRBJ2-7,-,CASSLGSGGFEQYF,TGTGCCAGCAGTTTAGGGTCTGGGGGATTTGAGCAGTACTTC
TRBD1,TRBV25-1,TRBJ2-7,-,CASSQKGAGGTYEQYF,TGTGCCAGCAGTCAAAAGGGGGCAGGGGGAACCTACGAGCAGTACTTC
-,TRBV27,TRBJ2-2,-,CASSLSNENTGELFF,TGTGCCAGCAGTTTATCGAACGAGAACACCGGGGAGCTGTTTTTT
-,TRBV9,TRBJ1-2,-,CASSAGGDRKNYGYTF,TGTGCCAGCAGCGCGGGGGGAGATCGGAAAAACTATGGCTACACCTTC
-,TRBV4-2,TRBJ1-3,-,CASSPGASSGNTIYF,TGTGCCAGCAGCCCTGGCGCCTCCTCTGGAAACACCATATATTTT
TRBD2,TRBV19,TRBJ2-7,-,CASSFSGSSAYEQYF,TGTGCCAGTAGTTTTAGCGGGAGTAGCGCCTACGAGCAGTACTTC
-,TRBV27,TRBJ2-7,-,CASRSRGDYEQYF,TGTGCCAGCAGAAGTCGGGGTGACTACGAGCAGTACTTC
-,TRBV9,TRBJ2-3,-,CASSPGLSYTDTQYF,TGTGCCAGCAGCCCCGGGCTCTCTTACACAGATACGCAGTATTTT
TRBD1,TRBV25-1,TRBJ2-5,-,CASSDRQGARQYF,TGTGCCAGCAGTGACAGACAGGGGGCTAGACAGTACTTC
TRBD2,TRBV9,TRBJ2-5,-,CASSPLAYQETQYF,TGTGCCAGCAGCCCACTAGCGTACCAAGAGACCCAGTACTTC
-,TRBV29-1,TRBJ1-2,-,CSVDEDGYTF,TGCAGCGTTGATGAGGATGGCTACACCTTC
TRBD1,TRBV27,TRBJ2-2,-,CASSWHGQGGELFF,TGTGCCAGCAGTTGGCACGGACAGGGCGGGGAGCTGTTTTTT
-,TRBV28,TRBJ2-5,-,CASSPRQGGTETQYF,TGTGCCAGCAGTCCGCGACAGGGAGGTACGGAGACCCAGTACTTC
TRBD2,TRBV27,TRBJ2-7,once,CASSLTSVDSYEQYF,TGTGCCAGCAGTTTAACTAGCGTGGACTCCTACGAGCAGTACTTC
TRBD1,TRBV19,TRBJ1-5,-,CASSPPGQGNQPQHF,TGTGCCAGTAGTCCCCCGGGACAGGGAAATCAGCCCCAGCATTTT
-,TRBV9,TRBJ2-3,-,CASSSEMADTQYF,TGTGCCAGCAGCTCGGAGATGGCAGATACGCAGTATTTT
TRBD1,TRBV4-3,TRBJ2-7,-,CASSQDRQGPYEQYF,TGCGCCAGCAGCCAAGATCGACAGGGGCCTTACGAGCAGTACTTC
-,TRBV7-8,TRBJ2-1,-,CASSSIRGNEQFF,TGTGCCAGCAGCTCAATACGGGGCAATGAGCAGTTCTTC
-,TRBV29-1,TRBJ2-7,-,CSVAGDTYEQYF,TGCAGCGTTGCAGGGGATACATACGAGCAGTACTTC
TRBD1,TRBV29-1,TRBJ1-4,few,CSVGSRGLLWEQFF,TGCAGCGTTGGTAGCAGGGGGCTGTTATGGGAGCAGTTTTTT
TRBD1,TRBV28,TRBJ2-7,-,CASSRGTGDHEQYF,TGTGCCAGCAGTCGCGGGACAGGGGACCACGAGCAGTACTTC
-,TRBV25-1,TRBJ2-1,-,CASSEISSSYNEQFF,TGTGCCAGCAGTGAAATCTCCAGTTCCTACAATGAGCAGTTCTTC
TRBD2,TRBV6-5,TRBJ2-1,-,CASSYSGLAGDEQFF,TGTGCCAGCAGTTACTCTGGACTAGCGGGAGATGAGCAGTTCTTC
-,TRBV4-1,TRBJ1-1,-,CASSPGPQLGEAFF,TGCGCCAGCAGCCCCGGGCCCCAGTTGGGTGAAGCTTTCTTT
TRBD2,TRBV30,TRBJ2-3,-,CAWSVLAGVEDTQYF,TGTGCCTGGAGTGTACTAGCGGGAGTTGAAGATACGCAGTATTTT
-,TRBV19,TRBJ1-4,-,CASSMGRQSHEKLFF,TGTGCCAGTAGTATGGGGCGACAATCCCATGAAAAACTGTTTTTT